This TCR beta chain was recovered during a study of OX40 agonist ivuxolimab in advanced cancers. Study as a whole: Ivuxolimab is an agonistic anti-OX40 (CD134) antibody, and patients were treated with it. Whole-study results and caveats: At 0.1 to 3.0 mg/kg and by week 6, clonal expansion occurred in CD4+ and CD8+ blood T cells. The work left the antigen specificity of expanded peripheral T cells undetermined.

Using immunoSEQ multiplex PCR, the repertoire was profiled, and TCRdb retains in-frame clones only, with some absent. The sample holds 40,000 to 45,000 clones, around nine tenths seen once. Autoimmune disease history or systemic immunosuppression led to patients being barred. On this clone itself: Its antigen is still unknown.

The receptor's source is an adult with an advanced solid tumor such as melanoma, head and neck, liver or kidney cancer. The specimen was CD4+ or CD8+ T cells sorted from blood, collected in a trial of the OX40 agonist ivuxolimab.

The CDR3: CASTIRQGYGYTF. The CDR3 DNA sequence: TGTGCCAGCACCATTAGACAGGGCTATGGCTACACCTTC. This chain connects TRBV27 to TRBJ1-2; 7 bases match TRBD1. Losses at the gene ends were 7 bases for V and 4 bases for J; bases not matched to a gene: 6. Germline assignment: CDR1 MNHEY and CDR2 SMNVEV (reference sequence). The CDR3 has 13 amino acids.